This T cell receptor beta chain was documented in a study of T cell changes during pregnancy in multiple sclerosis. The germline V gene has CDR1 SGDLS and CDR2 YYNGEE. The CDR3 spans 14 residues. Between the trimmed V and J ends, which lost 2 bases and 2 bases, there was a span of 9 bases. Sequencing was performed with immunoSEQ multiplex PCR; in TCRdb, only in-frame clones are kept and a portion is missing. The sample records approximately 27,000 clones, 85% to 95% being singletons. Sequencing used CD4+ T cells from peripheral blood mononuclear cells, obtained in the first trimester of pregnancy. The chain is built from TRBV9 and TRBJ2-3; no definite D call. This sequence originates from a female donor with multiple sclerosis, enrolled in a pregnancy study. The DNA of the CDR3 is TGTGCCAGCAGCGTTGGCTCCTTCACAGATACGCAGTATTTT. This gives the protein CASSVGSFTDTQYF.